Sequencing of this T cell receptor beta chain was carried out in a study of regulatory T cells in long-lasting Graves disease. Study context: Those Graves' patients who were newly diagnosed had been on antithyroid drugs under 3 months.

Study-level findings and limits: Newly diagnosed disease favored TRBV20-1 and TRBJ2-1 over persistent disease.

This clonotype was recorded many times. The target antigen is unknown. With iRepertoire HTBI primers and Arm-PCR of CDR3 regions, TCR beta libraries were built. In TCRdb, the multiplex PCR reads were re-called with MiXCR into one record per CDR3 protein. Of about 460,000 distinct CDR3 sequences listed, 14% are singletons. CDR1 is PRHDT and CDR2 is FYEKMQ in the germline V gene (reference sequence). This CDR3 region has 11 residues. Trimming took off 1 base at V and 11 bases at J, with 6 bases between the two ends. Time point: newly diagnosed GD, antithyroid drugs for less than 3 months. The TCR library was prepared using RNA isolated from PBMCs. The same sample was also studied in work on T cells in Graves' hyperthyroidism and ophthalmopathy. As that report states: In blood, most of the thyroid clonotypes expanded above 0.001 were also present.

The sample here was peripheral blood mononuclear cells (PBMCs), taken at new diagnosis, from a patient treated with antithyroid drugs. The receptor comes from a woman aged 45-60 years with Graves disease. The V gene is TRBV13, the J gene TRBJ2-1; D ambiguous. The CDR3 nucleotides are TGTGCCAGCAGCTTAGCGAAGAAGCAGTTCTTC. Translated: CASSLAKKQFF.